This entry concerns a single T cell receptor (beta chain). Its target is not known. The CDR3 is 16 residues long. Germline CDR1 MNHEY, CDR2 SVGAGI. With 4 bases clipped from V and 5 bases from J, the junction kept 3 bases outside the gene matches. The data were taken from a study of cytomegalovirus exposure and HLA in healthy donors. Findings and caveats of the study: TCR beta chains numbering more than 150 were designated cytomegalovirus-associated.

Vbeta (60) and Jbeta (13) primers were used in the PCR. Original analysis: Later reanalysis found around 84 million unique TCR beta chains, roughly 10 million of them shared. Some clones are missing from TCRdb's copy, which holds only in-frame ones; the method was immunoSEQ multiplex PCR. That table gives V, J and clone size, and the DNA gave D and trimming. The table shows about 210,000 clones, with about 80% occurring only once. Sequenced material: PBMCs. This TCR came from a man between 35 and 55 years old in good health and CMV-seropositive. This chain connects TRBV6-5 to TRBJ2-2, with 14 bases identical to TRBD2. As DNA, the CDR3 is TGTGCCAGCAGTTCTCGGACTAGCGGGAGGACCGGGGAGCTGTTTTTT. This codes for CASSSRTSGRTGELFF.